These T cell receptor beta chains were read from a single sample in a study of blood T cell repertoires in COVID-19. Using immunoSEQ multiplex PCR, the repertoire was profiled, and TCRdb retains in-frame clones only, with some absent. Of around 180,000 clones in the sample, less than 90% are singletons; the top ten hold roughly 24%. The specimen sequenced was peripheral blood. The receptors stem from a man aged 60 to 69 with acute or convalescent COVID-19. CDR3s include the opening cysteine and the closing phenylalanine or tryptophan. Fields, in order: clone size, V gene, J gene, D gene, CDR3 DNA, CDR3 protein. D genes are given only for firm matches. The size field is filled for only some rows; it gives once, few, many or a size class.

-	TRBV7-9	TRBJ2-1	-	TGTGCCAGCAGCCAGGGTCCCTTTAGCTCCTACAATGAGCAGTTCTTC	CASSQGPFSSYNEQFF
-	TRBV30	TRBJ1-1	TRBD1	TGTGCCTGGAGCTGGACAGGGGGAATGAACACTGAAGCTTTCTTT	CAWSWTGGMNTEAFF
-	TRBV3-1/TRBV3-2	TRBJ1-1	-	TGTGCCAGCAGCCAGAGGGGGTCGAACACTGAAGCTTTCTTT	CASSQRGSNTEAFF
few	TRBV19	TRBJ1-3	-	TGTGCCAGTAGTAGGCAGGGCTCTGGAAACACCATATATTTT	CASSRQGSGNTIYF
-	TRBV5-1	TRBJ2-7	TRBD2	TGCGCCAGCAGCTTGGTTCTAGCGGGGGGCTACGAGCAGTACTTC	CASSLVLAGGYEQYF
-	TRBV11-2	TRBJ1-2	-	TGTGCCAGCAGCCCTGGGCCCCGGTATGGCTACACCTTC	CASSPGPRYGYTF
-	TRBV7-9	TRBJ2-2	TRBD1	TGTGCCAGCAGCCCTCTCCGGGGACAGGGGGCCGACACCGGGGAGCTGTTTTTT	CASSPLRGQGADTGELFF
-	TRBV5-1	TRBJ2-7	-	TGCGCCAGCAGCCTACGGGAGAGGTACGACGAGCAGTACTTC	CASSLRERYDEQYF
-	TRBV19	TRBJ1-5	-	TGTGCCAGTAGTATAGATCAGGGCAGGGCAAATCAGCCCCAGCATTTT	CASSIDQGRANQPQHF
once	TRBV5-4	TRBJ1-2	TRBD1	TGTGCCAGCAGCCCACCAGGGGGCACTGGCTACACCTTC	CASSPPGGTGYTF
-	TRBV6-5	TRBJ1-1	-	TGTGCCAGCGGCCGATCGGGCACTGAAGCTTTCTTT	CASGRSGTEAFF
once	TRBV4-3	TRBJ1-5	-	TGCGCCAGCAGCCAAGGGGCAAGTAAGCCCCAGCATTTT	CASSQGASKPQHF
-	TRBV30	TRBJ2-2	TRBD2	TGTGCCTCCGGGACTAGCGGCACCGGGGAGCTGTTTTTT	CASGTSGTGELFF
-	TRBV5-1	TRBJ2-2	-	TGCGCCAGCAGCTTCGCCACAGGGAACACCGGGGAGCTGTTTTTT	CASSFATGNTGELFF
few	TRBV19	TRBJ1-5	TRBD1	TGTGCCAGTAGAGAAAACAGGGGCAGCAATCAGCCCCAGCATTTT	CASRENRGSNQPQHF
once	TRBV24-1	TRBJ2-5	-	TGTGCCACCAGTGATTTCGGAGGGACGCAAGAGACCCAGTACTTC	CATSDFGGTQETQYF
-	TRBV12-5	TRBJ2-3	-	TGTGCTAGTGGTTTGGTAAGCGGCGAGGCAGATACGCAGTATTTT	CASGLVSGEADTQYF
once	TRBV11-2	TRBJ2-5	-	TGTGCCAGCAGCTCTTCGAACAGGAAACAAGAGACCCAGTACTTC	CASSSSNRKQETQYF
-	TRBV6-4	TRBJ2-1	TRBD1	TGTGCCAGCAGTGAACAGGGGGCCTACAATGAGCAGTTCTTC	CASSEQGAYNEQFF
-	TRBV19	TRBJ2-3	-	TGTGCCAGTAGTGAGGCGCGCACAGATACGCAGTATTTT	CASSEARTDTQYF
-	TRBV5-1	TRBJ1-2	-	TGCGCCAGCAGCTTGAGTCCTTTAGCTAACTATGGCTACACCTTC	CASSLSPLANYGYTF
-	TRBV19	TRBJ2-2	TRBD2	TGTGCCAGTAGCGGGGGGTTCGACACCGGGGAGCTGTTTTTT	CASSGGFDTGELFF
-	TRBV13	TRBJ1-5	-	TGTGCCAGCAGCTTATCCGACGGATTTGAGGATCAGCCCCAGCATTTT	CASSLSDGFEDQPQHF
once	TRBV9	TRBJ2-6	-	TGTGCCAGCAGCCCACAGAGCTCTGGGGCCAACGTCCTGACTTTC	CASSPQSSGANVLTF
-	TRBV5-1	TRBJ2-5	TRBD2	TGCGCCAGCAGGTCGGGACTAGCGGCGATTCAAGAGACCCAGTACTTC	CASRSGLAAIQETQYF
-	TRBV5-1	TRBJ2-3	-	TGCGCCAGCAGTCTTCCGGGGTCTAGCACAGATACGCAGTATTTT	CASSLPGSSTDTQYF
-	TRBV30	TRBJ1-1	TRBD1	TGTGCCTGGAGTGTCCCCCCGACAGGGATGAACACTGAAGCTTTCTTT	CAWSVPPTGMNTEAFF
-	TRBV7-9	TRBJ2-1	TRBD1	TGTGCCAGCAGCTTGGTGGGACAGGGGAGAGGGGAGCAGTTCTTC	CASSLVGQGRGEQFF
-	TRBV30	TRBJ2-3	TRBD1	TGTGCCTGGAGTGTAACGGCAGGGGGCATGGCAGATACGCAGTATTTT	CAWSVTAGGMADTQYF
few	TRBV6-1	TRBJ1-2	TRBD1	TGTGCCAGCAGTGAGGTGACAGGGGGGTACGGCTACACCTTC	CASSEVTGGYGYTF
few	TRBV5-4	TRBJ2-7	-	TGTGCCAGCAGCTTCGGGCAGGGCTCCCTCTACGAGCAGTACTTC	CASSFGQGSLYEQYF
-	TRBV19	TRBJ1-6	TRBD1	TGTGCCAGTAGCCAAAAGACCGGACAGGGTAATTCACCCCTCCACTTT	CASSQKTGQGNSPLHF
-	TRBV9	TRBJ1-3	-	TGTGCCAGCAGCGCCACCCCGGGAACGGCTGGAAACACCATATATTTT	CASSATPGTAGNTIYF
-	TRBV5-1	TRBJ1-6	TRBD1	TGCGCCAGCAGCTCCACAGGGGATTCACCCCTCCACTTT	CASSSTGDSPLHF
-	TRBV11-3	TRBJ2-3	-	TGTGCCAGCAGCTCCGGGGGGCTGACAGATACGCAGTATTTT	CASSSGGLTDTQYF
-	TRBV6-5	TRBJ1-1	-	TGTGCCAGCAAAACATCGGGGAGGGAGGCTTTCTTT	CASKTSGREAFF
-	TRBV10-1	TRBJ1-1	TRBD1	TGCGCCAGCAGTGAGTCGGGAGGGACAGGGGGATTTAGCACTGAAGCTTTCTTT	CASSESGGTGGFSTEAFF
-	TRBV6-4	TRBJ2-3	TRBD1	TGTGCCAGCAGTGACGGGACAGGGGACACAGATACGCAGTATTTT	CASSDGTGDTDTQYF
-	TRBV7-7	TRBJ2-5	-	TGTGCCAGCAGCTCCGGAGTAGCTAGTTTGAACCAAGAGACCCAGTACTTC	CASSSGVASLNQETQYF
-	TRBV6-6	TRBJ1-1	-	TGTGCCAGCATAATAGCATCTGAAGCTTTCTTT	CASIIASEAFF
-	TRBV5-4	TRBJ1-3	TRBD1	TGTGCCAGCAGCTCGAAAGACAGGGGCCGTGGAAACACCATATATTTT	CASSSKDRGRGNTIYF
-	TRBV12-3/TRBV12-4	TRBJ1-5	-	TGTGCCAGCAGTTCCTCCTACAATCAGCCCCAGCATTTT	CASSSSYNQPQHF
-	TRBV28	TRBJ1-2	-	TGTGCCAGCAGCCCTGTGGGGCAGGGTGGCTATGGCTACACCTTC	CASSPVGQGGYGYTF
-	TRBV6-1	TRBJ1-5	-	TGTGCCAGCAGTGAAGCGGGGGGAGGCAATCAGCCCCAGCATTTT	CASSEAGGGNQPQHF
-	TRBV7-9	TRBJ1-1	-	TGTGCCAGCAGCCGGTCCATGAACACTGAAGCTTTCTTT	CASSRSMNTEAFF
-	TRBV5-5	TRBJ2-3	TRBD1	TGTGCCAGCAGCTTGGTGGCAGGGGGCTCAACAGATACGCAGTATTTT	CASSLVAGGSTDTQYF
-	TRBV11-2	TRBJ1-3	TRBD1	TGTGCCAGCAGCCCCCGAGGACAGGCGAATGGAAACACCATATATTTT	CASSPRGQANGNTIYF
-	TRBV2	TRBJ1-2	TRBD1	TGTGCCAGCAGTCCGACAGGGGATAACTATGGCTACACCTTC	CASSPTGDNYGYTF
-	TRBV19	TRBJ2-3	TRBD2	TGTGCCAGTAGTATGGCCAGCGGGGGTAGCACAGATACGCAGTATTTT	CASSMASGGSTDTQYF
-	TRBV27	TRBJ1-2	-	TGTGCCAGCAGTTTAAAGAGTCACTGGGCGTATGGCTACACCTTC	CASSLKSHWAYGYTF
-	TRBV11-2	TRBJ2-6	TRBD2	TGTGCCAGCAGCTCTACTAGCGGGGGCCCTGTGGGGGCCAACGTCCTGACTTTC	CASSSTSGGPVGANVLTF
-	TRBV10-1	TRBJ2-2	-	TGCGCCAGCAGTGATCGTTGGAGAAACACCGGGGAGCTGTTTTTT	CASSDRWRNTGELFF
-	TRBV24-1	TRBJ2-5	-	TGTGCCGTCTCCAGGGGAGAGGAGACCCAGTACTTC	CAVSRGEETQYF
-	TRBV2	TRBJ1-1	TRBD1	TGTGCCAGCATAAAGACAGGGGACCTACAGAACACTGAAGCTTTCTTT	CASIKTGDLQNTEAFF
-	TRBV4-1	TRBJ2-2	TRBD1	TGCGCCAGCAGCAGAATTTCCGGGACAGGGGGGACCGGGGAGCTGTTTTTT	CASSRISGTGGTGELFF
-	TRBV3-1/TRBV3-2	TRBJ1-1	-	TGTGCCAGCAGCTTAACAGGGAACACTGAAGCTTTCTTT	CASSLTGNTEAFF
-	TRBV12-3/TRBV12-4	TRBJ2-5	TRBD1	TGTGCCAGCAGCTTCAGGGGGCTCGAGACCCAGTACTTC	CASSFRGLETQYF
-	TRBV18	TRBJ1-1	TRBD1	TGTGCCAGCTCCCTCTTCCAAGGGACAGGGGATACTGAAGCTTTCTTT	CASSLFQGTGDTEAFF